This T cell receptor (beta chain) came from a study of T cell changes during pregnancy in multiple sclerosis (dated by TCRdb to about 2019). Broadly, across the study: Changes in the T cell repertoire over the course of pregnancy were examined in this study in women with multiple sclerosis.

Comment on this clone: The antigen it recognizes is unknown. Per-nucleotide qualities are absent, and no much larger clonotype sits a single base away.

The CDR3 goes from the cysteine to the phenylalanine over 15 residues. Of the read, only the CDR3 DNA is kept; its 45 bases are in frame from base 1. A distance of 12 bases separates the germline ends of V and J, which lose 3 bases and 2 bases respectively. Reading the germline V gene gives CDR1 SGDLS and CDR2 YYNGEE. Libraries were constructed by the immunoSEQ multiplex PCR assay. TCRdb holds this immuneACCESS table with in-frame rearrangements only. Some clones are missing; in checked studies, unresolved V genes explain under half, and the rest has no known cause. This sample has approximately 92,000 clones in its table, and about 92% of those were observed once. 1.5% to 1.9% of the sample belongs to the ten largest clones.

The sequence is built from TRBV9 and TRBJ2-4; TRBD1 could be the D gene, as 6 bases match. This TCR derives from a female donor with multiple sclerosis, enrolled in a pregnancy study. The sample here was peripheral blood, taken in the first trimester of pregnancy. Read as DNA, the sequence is TGTGCCAGCAGCGCAACCGGGACAACCAAAAACATTCAGTACTTC. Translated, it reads CASSATGTTKNIQYF.